These 29 T cell receptor beta chains came from one sample sequenced in a study of blood T cell repertoires in COVID-19. Sequencing was performed with immunoSEQ multiplex PCR; in TCRdb, only in-frame clones are kept and a portion is missing. Of some 500,000 clones in the sample, less than 90% are singletons; the top ten hold around 7.8%. Sequenced input: peripheral blood. The receptors originated from a woman in her forties or fifties with COVID-19, enrolled during active disease.

The rearrangement joins TRBV28 to TRBJ2-5, with unresolved D. V was cut by 3 bases and J by 7 bases, with 15 bases left in between. Germline V gives CDR1 MDHEN, CDR2 SYDVKM. The CDR3 has 14 residues. CDR3 coding DNA: TGTGCCAGCAGTTTCGGTCAGGCAATAGGGACCCAGTACTTC. Protein sequence: CASSFGQAIGTQYF.

This clone has just one count. This rearrangement joins TRBV4-1 to TRBJ1-4; perhaps TRBD1 as D (5 bases). The germline V gene encodes CDR1 MGHRA and CDR2 YSYEKL. The ends were cut back, 4 bases at V and 0 bases at J, with 12 bases in the middle. The CDR3 covers 16 residues. The CDR3 DNA is TGCGCCAGCAGCCCCCGAAAACAGGCAACTAATGAAAAACTGTTTTTT. Translated: CASSPRKQATNEKLFF.

The chain links TRBV11-1 to TRBJ1-1; weak D call: TRBD1 (6 bases). CDR1 and CDR2 (germline): SGHAT, FQDESV (reference sequence). V gave up 1 base and J gave up 5 bases, with 8 bases separating them. The CDR3 is made up of 13 amino acids. Written as DNA, the CDR3 is TGTGCCAGCAGCTTAGAAGGGGGAACTGAAGCTTTCTTT. Translating it yields CASSLEGGTEAFF. The full variable domain, in which reference TRBV11-1 and TRBJ1-1 provide the parts outside the CDR3, is EAEVAQSPRYKITEKSQAVAFWCDPISGHATLYWYRQILGQGPELLVQFQDESVVDDSQLPKDRFSAERLKGVDSTLKIQPAELGDSAMYLCASSLEGGTEAFFGQGTRLTVV.

This chain joins TRBV7-9 and TRBJ1-2; a possible D gene is TRBD1 (6 bases). Trimming removed 4 bases from V and 13 bases from J, with 16 bases in between. The CDR3 is 12 amino acids. From germline, CDR1 is SEHNR and CDR2 FQNEAQ (reference sequence). CDR3 loop: CASSYKTGPRTF. DNA of the CDR3: TGTGCCAGCAGCTATAAGACAGGTCCGCGCACCTTC.

This chain connects TRBV5-8 to TRBJ1-2, with TRBD1 matching 9 bases. The V gene's germline CDR1 is SGHTS and CDR2 YDEGEE. The V segment lost 4 bases and the J segment 5 bases; nucleotides outside the gene matches: 6. The CDR3 has 14 residues. DNA of the CDR3: TGTGCCAGCAGCGTTAGAGGACAGGGGTATGGCTACACCTTC. This translates into CASSVRGQGYGYTF.

The chain joins TRBV28 to TRBJ2-3, with TRBD2 as a possible D gene (7 bases). V lost 5 bases to trimming and J lost 6 bases, with 15 bases between them. The CDR3 length is 14 residues. Germline V gives CDR1 MDHEN, CDR2 SYDVKM. This CDR3 is CASSRTGRADTQYF. The CDR3 bases are TGTGCCAGCAGTCGTACAGGGAGGGCGGATACGCAGTATTTT. Complete variable domain (other parts from reference TRBV28 and TRBJ2-3): DVKVTQSSRYLVKRTGEKVFLECVQDMDHENMFWYRQDPGLGLRLIYFSYDVKMKEKGDIPEGYSVSREKKERFSLILESASTNQTSMYLCASSRTGRADTQYFGPGTRLTVL.

This clone was seen once. V gene TRBV11-1 combines with J gene TRBJ1-2, with 9 bases fitting TRBD1. CDR1 and CDR2 (germline): SGHAT, FQDESV (reference sequence). This CDR3 is built from 13 residues. V was pared by 5 bases and J by 8 bases, with 6 bases of the junction left unmatched. The CDR3 DNA sequence: TGTGCCAGCAGCCCGACAGGGGGGTTAGGCTACACCTTC. Translating gives CASSPTGGLGYTF.

The rearrangement links TRBV5-6 to TRBJ2-3; 7 bases agree with TRBD2. The CDR3 is 16 residues long. With V trimmed by 1 base and J by 5 bases, 10 bases remained unmatched. Germline V lookup: CDR1 SGHDT, CDR2 YYEEEE. The CDR3 coding sequence is TGTGCCAGCAGCTTGAACCCAAGCGGGGTGGGAGATACGCAGTATTTT. Translation: CASSLNPSGVGDTQYF.

The rearrangement links TRBV28 to TRBJ2-3; D remains ambiguous. This CDR3 contains 16 residues. V shed 4 bases and J shed 0 bases, with 14 bases lying between them. CDR1 is MDHEN and CDR2 is SYDVKM in the germline V gene. The DNA of the CDR3 is TGTGCCAGCAGTTCCCCGACATACCATAGCACAGATACGCAGTATTTT. It codes for CASSSPTYHSTDTQYF.

This chain uses TRBV7-9 with TRBJ2-5; 16 bases are a match to TRBD2. This CDR3 spans 19 amino acids. CDR1 and CDR2 (germline): SEHNR, FQNEAQ (reference sequence). The V segment lost 5 bases and the J segment 2 bases; nucleotides outside the gene matches: 11. The CDR3 loop reads CASSPKSGLAGGLQETQYF. The CDR3 DNA sequence: TGTGCCAGCAGCCCAAAATCGGGACTAGCGGGGGGGCTACAAGAGACCCAGTACTTC. The full variable domain, in which reference TRBV7-9 and TRBJ2-5 provide the parts outside the CDR3, is DTGVSQNPRHKITKRGQNVTFRCDPISEHNRLYWYRQTLGQGPEFLTYFQNEAQLEKSRLLSDRFSAERPKGSFSTLEIQRTEQGDSAMYLCASSPKSGLAGGLQETQYFGPGTRLLVL.

The V gene is TRBV2, the J gene TRBJ1-3; 7 bases agree with TRBD1. The germline CDR1 and CDR2 sequences are SNHLY and FYNNEI. The ends lost 9 bases at V and 4 bases at J; junction bases unmatched: 3. The CDR3 is made up of 12 amino acids. CDR3 nucleotide sequence: TGTGCCAGTCGACAGGGCGGAAACACCATATATTTT. Residues: CASRQGGNTIYF.

CDR3 in DNA: TGTGCCAGCAGCAAGAAATCGGGCTTAGCGGGACAGCCCCAGCATTTT. This sequence encodes CASSKKSGLAGQPQHF. This chain joins TRBV21-1 and TRBJ1-5. TRBV21-1 is noted as a pseudogene. The CDR3 runs 16 residues.

This clone appeared a single time. The chain recombines TRBV4-1 with TRBJ1-5; D unresolved. Deletions cut 1 base from V and 9 bases from J, with 16 bases between. The CDR3 covers 15 residues. Germline V gives CDR1 MGHRA, CDR2 YSYEKL. CDR3 in amino acids: CASSQGAGRVGPQHF. CDR3 coding DNA: TGCGCCAGCAGCCAAGGCGCCGGCCGGGTGGGGCCCCAGCATTTT.

The V and J genes are TRBV5-1 and TRBJ1-1, with a tentative D call TRBD1 (5 bases). The CDR3 extends over 14 amino acids. V was pared by 3 bases and J by 1 base, with 10 bases between. Germline CDR1 and CDR2: SGHRS and YFSETQ. The CDR3 loop is CASSSGTPNTEAFF. The CDR3 DNA is TGCGCCAGCAGCTCTGGGACTCCGAACACTGAAGCTTTCTTT.

The chain combines TRBV7-9 with TRBJ2-6, with 7 bases fitting TRBD2. Trimming at V came to 2 bases and at J to 0 bases, leaving 4 bases not matched to a gene. Germline V lookup: CDR1 SEHNR, CDR2 FQNEAQ (reference sequence). CDR3 size: 17 residues. CDR3 loop: CASSLSGVTSGANVLTF. Written as DNA, the CDR3 is TGTGCCAGCAGCTTAAGCGGGGTCACCTCTGGGGCCAACGTCCTGACTTTC.

This sequence joins TRBV6-1 and TRBJ1-5; D gene uncertain. This CDR3 spans 14 amino acids. Trimming took off 3 bases at V and 0 bases at J, with 6 bases between the two ends. Germline V lookup: CDR1 MNHNS, CDR2 SASEGT. CDR3 residues: CASSDLSSNQPQHF. CDR3 DNA sequence: TGTGCCAGCAGTGACCTCAGTAGCAATCAGCCCCAGCATTTT.

This chain joins TRBV15 and TRBJ1-1; tentative D call: TRBD1 (5 bases). The CDR3 sequence is 14 residues long. The germline V and J ends were trimmed by 0 bases and 2 bases, with 7 bases remaining between them. Germline V CDR1 and CDR2: LNHNV, YYDKDF (reference sequence). CDR3 protein: CATSRDRANTEAFF. CDR3 DNA: TGTGCCACCAGCAGAGACAGGGCAAACACTGAAGCTTTCTTT.

V and J are TRBV27 and TRBJ2-1; D possibly corresponds to TRBD2 (5 bases). Trimming left V 4 bases short and J 8 bases short, with 6 bases between. CDR3 length equals 11 residues. The germline gives CDR1 MNHEY, CDR2 SMNVEV (reference sequence). CDR3 in amino acids: CASSSGDEQFF. CDR3 DNA: TGTGCCAGCAGTTCCGGGGATGAGCAGTTCTTC.

The chain links TRBV6-5 to TRBJ2-7, with 7 bases that match TRBD1. The ends lost 7 bases at V and 3 bases at J; junction bases unmatched: 6. Germline CDR1 reads MNHEY; CDR2 reads SVGAGI. The length of the CDR3 is 13 residues. CDR3 sequence: CASTEGTVYEQYF. In nucleotides, the CDR3 is TGTGCCAGCACCGAGGGGACAGTCTACGAGCAGTACTTC.

The chain joins TRBV29-1 to TRBJ1-1, with D unresolved. This CDR3 spans 12 amino acids. Trimming cost V 6 bases and J 0 bases, with 8 bases left between them. Germline V gene sequence: CDR1 SQVTM, CDR2 ANQGSEA. CDR3 region: CSVKPLNTEAFF. The DNA of the CDR3 is TGCAGCGTGAAGCCATTGAACACTGAAGCTTTCTTT.

The chain combines TRBV9 with TRBJ1-1, with 7 bases aligning to TRBD1. After removal of 4 bases from V and 0 bases from J, the junction contained 12 bases not matched to a gene. Germline loops: CDR1 SGDLS, CDR2 YYNGEE. The CDR3 totals 17 residues. The CDR3 loop reads CASSSSRGGLLNTEAFF. The CDR3 bases are TGTGCCAGCAGCTCATCCCGAGGGGGCCTTCTGAACACTGAAGCTTTCTTT.

The chain recombines TRBV4-1 with TRBJ1-3, with 9 bases lining up with TRBD1. The CDR3 has 13 residues. J lost 8 bases, V lost 10 bases, and 9 bases had no gene match. Germline loops: CDR1 MGHRA, CDR2 YSYEKL. CDR3 region: CATSDRGEDTIYF. CDR3 DNA: TGCGCCACCTCGGACAGGGGCGAGGACACCATATATTTT.

The chain is built from TRBV3-1 (or the pseudogene TRBV3-2) and TRBJ1-6; D is ambiguous. Germline V gene sequence: CDR1 LGHDT, CDR2 YNNKEL (reference sequence). This CDR3 is built from 15 residues. Trimming cost V 1 base and J 7 bases, with 11 bases left between them. CDR3 nucleotide sequence: TGTGCCAGCAGCCAAGTTTCCAGTACAAATTCACCCCTCCACTTT. This sequence encodes CASSQVSSTNSPLHF.

J is TRBJ1-1 and V is TRBV19; D remains unclear. This CDR3 comprises 15 residues. Looked up from germline, CDR1 is LNHDA and CDR2 is SQIVND (reference sequence). V was pared by 2 bases and J by 0 bases, with 10 bases between. CDR3 DNA sequence: TGTGCCAGTAGTATAAGCGGCAGGTTGAACACTGAAGCTTTCTTT. It codes for CASSISGRLNTEAFF. Combining the CDR3 with reference TRBV19 and TRBJ1-1 gives the whole variable domain DGGITQSPKYLFRKEGQNVTLSCEQNLNHDAMYWYRQDPGQGLRLIYYSQIVNDFQKGDIAEGYSVSREKKESFPLTVTSAQKNPTAFYLCASSISGRLNTEAFFGQGTRLTVV.

This chain links TRBV19 with TRBJ2-3; perhaps TRBD2 as D (5 bases). Germline assignment: CDR1 LNHDA and CDR2 SQIVND (reference sequence). Trimming took off 3 bases at V and 0 bases at J, with 19 bases between the two ends. The CDR3 covers 18 residues. In DNA, the CDR3 is TGTGCCAGTAGTATTTTGGGGAAAGTAGCGTCTAGCACAGATACGCAGTATTTT. Its protein product is CASSILGKVASSTDTQYF.

The chain uses TRBV4-1 and TRBJ1-1, with 9 bases aligning to TRBD1. The CDR3 sequence is 15 residues long. Looked up from germline, CDR1 is MGHRA and CDR2 is YSYEKL. V lost 1 base, J lost 3 bases, and 3 bases stayed unmatched. In DNA form, the CDR3 reads TGCGCCAGCAGCCAAGGGGGACAGGGTCACACTGAAGCTTTCTTT. Amino acid sequence: CASSQGGQGHTEAFF.

CDR3 sequence reads: CASSYTGNTEAFF. The CDR3 DNA sequence: TGTGCCAGCAGTTATACAGGGAACACTGAAGCTTTCTTT. The chain combines TRBV12-3 or TRBV12-4 with TRBJ1-1; D possibly corresponds to TRBD1 (5 bases). The ends were cut back, 4 bases at V and 1 base at J, with 7 bases in the middle. The CDR3 loop spans 13 amino acids.

The J gene is TRBJ2-1, the V gene TRBV29-1; D might be TRBD2 (6 bases). The germline V gene encodes CDR1 SQVTM and CDR2 ANQGSEA. Trimming removed 4 bases at V and 4 bases at J, with 14 bases between. This CDR3 is 14 amino acids long. The CDR3 sequence is CSVGIGSGYNEQFF. In DNA form, the CDR3 reads TGCAGCGTTGGTATAGGGAGCGGGTACAATGAGCAGTTCTTC.

The CDR3 reads CASSEASVQAAGNTIYF. The CDR3 DNA is TGTGCCAGCAGTGAAGCGAGCGTACAGGCGGCTGGAAACACCATATATTTT. This sequence joins TRBV6-1 and TRBJ1-3; D is possibly TRBD1 (5 bases). Per germline, CDR1 MNHNS and CDR2 SASEGT. Deletions cut 0 bases from V and 2 bases from J, with 14 bases between. This CDR3 region has 17 residues.